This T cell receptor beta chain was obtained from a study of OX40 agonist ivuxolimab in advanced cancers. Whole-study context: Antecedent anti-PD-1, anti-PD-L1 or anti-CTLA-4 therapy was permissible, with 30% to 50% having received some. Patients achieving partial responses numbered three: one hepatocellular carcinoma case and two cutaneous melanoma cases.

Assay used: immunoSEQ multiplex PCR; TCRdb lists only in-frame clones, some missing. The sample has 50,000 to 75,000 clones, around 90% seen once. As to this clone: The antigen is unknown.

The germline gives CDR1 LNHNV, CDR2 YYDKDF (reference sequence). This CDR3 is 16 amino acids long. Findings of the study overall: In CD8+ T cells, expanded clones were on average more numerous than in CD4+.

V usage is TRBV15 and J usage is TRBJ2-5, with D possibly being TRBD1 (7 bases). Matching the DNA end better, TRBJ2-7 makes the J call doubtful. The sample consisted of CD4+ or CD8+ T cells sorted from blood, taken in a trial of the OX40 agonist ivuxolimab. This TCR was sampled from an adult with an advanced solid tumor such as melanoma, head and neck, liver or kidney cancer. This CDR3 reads CATSRDPAGGNYEQYF. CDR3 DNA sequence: TGTGCCACCAGCAGAGATCCCGCAGGGGGGAATTACGAGCAGTACTTC.